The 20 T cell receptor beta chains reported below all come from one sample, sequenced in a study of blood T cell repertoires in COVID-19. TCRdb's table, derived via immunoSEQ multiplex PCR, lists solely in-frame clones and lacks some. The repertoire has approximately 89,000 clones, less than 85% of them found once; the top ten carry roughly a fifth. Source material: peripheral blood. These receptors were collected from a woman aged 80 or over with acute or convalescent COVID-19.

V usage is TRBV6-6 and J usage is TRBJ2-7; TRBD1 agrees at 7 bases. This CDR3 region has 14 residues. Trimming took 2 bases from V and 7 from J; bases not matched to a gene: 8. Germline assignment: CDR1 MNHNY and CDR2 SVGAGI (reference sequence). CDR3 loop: CASSYQDRSGEQYF. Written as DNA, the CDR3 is TGTGCCAGCAGTTACCAGGACAGGTCGGGGGAGCAGTACTTC.

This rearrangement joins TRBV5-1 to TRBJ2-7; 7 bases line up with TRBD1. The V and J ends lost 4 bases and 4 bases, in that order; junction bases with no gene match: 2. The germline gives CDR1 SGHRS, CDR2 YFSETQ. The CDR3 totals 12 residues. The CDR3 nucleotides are TGCGCCAGCAGCGTGGGACAGTACGAGCAGTACTTC. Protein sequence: CASSVGQYEQYF.

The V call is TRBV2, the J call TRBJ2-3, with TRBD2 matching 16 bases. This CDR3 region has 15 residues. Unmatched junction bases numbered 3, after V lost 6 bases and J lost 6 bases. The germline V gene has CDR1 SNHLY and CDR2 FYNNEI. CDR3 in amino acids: CASSGTSGRGDTQYF. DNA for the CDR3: TGTGCCAGCAGCGGGACTAGCGGGAGGGGGGATACGCAGTATTTT. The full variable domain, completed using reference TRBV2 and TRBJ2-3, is EPEVTQTPSHQVTQMGQEVILRCVPISNHLYFYWYRQILGQKVEFLVSFYNNEISEKSEIFDDQFSVERPDGSNFTLKIRSTKLEDSAMYFCASSGTSGRGDTQYFGPGTRLTVL.

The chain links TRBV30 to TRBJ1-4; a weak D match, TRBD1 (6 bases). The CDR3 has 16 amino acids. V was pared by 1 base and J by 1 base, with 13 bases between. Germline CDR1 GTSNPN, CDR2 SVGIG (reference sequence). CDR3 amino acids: CAWSATGRGTNEKLFF. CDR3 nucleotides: TGTGCCTGGAGTGCGACAGGACGGGGAACTAATGAAAAACTGTTTTTT.

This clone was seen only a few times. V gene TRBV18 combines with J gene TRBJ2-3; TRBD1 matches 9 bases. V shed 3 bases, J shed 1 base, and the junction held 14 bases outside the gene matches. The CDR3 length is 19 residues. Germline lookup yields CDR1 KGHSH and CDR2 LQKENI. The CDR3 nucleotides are TGTGCCAGCTCACCCCGGCGGACAGGGGTGCCCGCGCGCACAGATACGCAGTATTTT. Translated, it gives CASSPRRTGVPARTDTQYF.

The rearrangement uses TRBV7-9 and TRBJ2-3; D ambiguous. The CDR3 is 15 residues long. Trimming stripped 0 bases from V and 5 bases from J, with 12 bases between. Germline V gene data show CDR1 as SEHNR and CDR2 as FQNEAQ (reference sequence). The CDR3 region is CASSLALDILDTQYF. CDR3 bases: TGTGCCAGCAGCTTAGCCTTAGATATACTAGATACGCAGTATTTT.

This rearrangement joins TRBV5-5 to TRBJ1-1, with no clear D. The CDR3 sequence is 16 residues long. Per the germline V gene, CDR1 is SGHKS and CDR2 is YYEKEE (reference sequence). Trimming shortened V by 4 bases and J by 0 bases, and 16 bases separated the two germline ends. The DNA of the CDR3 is TGTGCCAGCAGCCTCCCGACGGGAGCTATGAACACTGAAGCTTTCTTT. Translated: CASSLPTGAMNTEAFF.

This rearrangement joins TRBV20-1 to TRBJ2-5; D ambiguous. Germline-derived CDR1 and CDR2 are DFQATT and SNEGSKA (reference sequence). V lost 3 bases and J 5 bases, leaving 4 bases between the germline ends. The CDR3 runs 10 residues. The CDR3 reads CSASLETQYF. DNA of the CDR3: TGCAGTGCTAGTCTTGAGACCCAGTACTTC.

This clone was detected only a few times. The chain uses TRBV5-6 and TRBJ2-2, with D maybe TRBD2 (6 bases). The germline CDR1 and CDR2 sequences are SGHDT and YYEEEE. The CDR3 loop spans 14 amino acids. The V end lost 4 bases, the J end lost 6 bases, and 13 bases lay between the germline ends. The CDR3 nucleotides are TGTGCCAGCAGCGGGGGACTTTTAGCCGGGGAGCTGTTTTTT. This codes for CASSGGLLAGELFF.

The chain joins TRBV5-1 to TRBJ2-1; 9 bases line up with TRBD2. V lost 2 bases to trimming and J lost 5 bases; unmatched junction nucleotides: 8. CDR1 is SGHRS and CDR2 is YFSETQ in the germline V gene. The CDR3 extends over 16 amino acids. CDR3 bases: TGCGCCAGCAGCTTTGTGGCGGGAGGGAGGGACAATGAGCAGTTCTTC. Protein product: CASSFVAGGRDNEQFF.

CDR3 region: CASSPRTDQPQHF. The CDR3 DNA is TGTGCCAGCTCACCGCGGACAGATCAGCCCCAGCATTTT. The chain employs TRBV18 and TRBJ1-5, with D tentatively TRBD1 (6 bases). The CDR3 consists of 13 residues. V lost 3 bases and J 5 bases, leaving 8 bases between the germline ends. CDR1 and CDR2 (germline): KGHSH, LQKENI.

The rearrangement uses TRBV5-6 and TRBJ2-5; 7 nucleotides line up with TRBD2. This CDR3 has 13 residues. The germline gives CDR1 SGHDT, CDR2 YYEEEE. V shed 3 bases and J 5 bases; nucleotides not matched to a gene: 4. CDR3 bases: TGTGCCAGCAGCTCTAGAGCGGGGGAGACCCAGTACTTC. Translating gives CASSSRAGETQYF.

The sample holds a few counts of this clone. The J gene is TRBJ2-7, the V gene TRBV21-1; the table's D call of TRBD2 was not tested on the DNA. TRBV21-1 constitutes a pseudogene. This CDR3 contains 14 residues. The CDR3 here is CASSKMTHFYEQYF. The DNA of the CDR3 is TGTGCCAGCAGCAAAATGACTCACTTCTACGAGCAGTACTTC.

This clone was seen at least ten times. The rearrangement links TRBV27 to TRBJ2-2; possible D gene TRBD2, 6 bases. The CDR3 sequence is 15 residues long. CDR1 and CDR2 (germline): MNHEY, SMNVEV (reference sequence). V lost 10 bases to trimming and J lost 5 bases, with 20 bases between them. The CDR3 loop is CATAAVGGYTGELFF. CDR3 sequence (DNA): TGTGCCACCGCTGCAGTCGGGGGTTATACCGGGGAGCTGTTTTTT.

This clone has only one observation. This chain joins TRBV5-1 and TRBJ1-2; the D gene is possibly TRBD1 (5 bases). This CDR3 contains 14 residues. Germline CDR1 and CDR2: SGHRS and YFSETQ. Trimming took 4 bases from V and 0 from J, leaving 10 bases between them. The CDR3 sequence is CASSQDSSNYGYTF. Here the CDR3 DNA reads TGCGCCAGCAGCCAAGACAGTTCTAACTATGGCTACACCTTC.

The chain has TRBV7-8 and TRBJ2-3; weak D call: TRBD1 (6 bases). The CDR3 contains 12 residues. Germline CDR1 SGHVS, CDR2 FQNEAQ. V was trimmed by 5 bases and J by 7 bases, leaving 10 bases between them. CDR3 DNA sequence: TGTGCCAGCAGCCAGACAGGTTATACGCAGTATTTT. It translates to CASSQTGYTQYF.

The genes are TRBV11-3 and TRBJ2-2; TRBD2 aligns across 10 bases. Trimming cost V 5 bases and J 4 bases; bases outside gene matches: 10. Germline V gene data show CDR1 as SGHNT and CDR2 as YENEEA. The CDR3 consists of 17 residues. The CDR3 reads CASSRLLAGDGTGELFF. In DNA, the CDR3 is TGTGCCAGCAGCCGCCTTCTAGCGGGGGATGGCACCGGGGAGCTGTTTTTT.

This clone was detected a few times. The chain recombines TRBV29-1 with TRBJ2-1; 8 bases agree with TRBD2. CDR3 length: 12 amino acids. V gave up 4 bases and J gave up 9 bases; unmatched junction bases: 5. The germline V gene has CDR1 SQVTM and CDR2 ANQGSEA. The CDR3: CSVAIREGEQFF. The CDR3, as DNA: TGCAGCGTTGCCATCCGGGAGGGTGAGCAGTTCTTC.

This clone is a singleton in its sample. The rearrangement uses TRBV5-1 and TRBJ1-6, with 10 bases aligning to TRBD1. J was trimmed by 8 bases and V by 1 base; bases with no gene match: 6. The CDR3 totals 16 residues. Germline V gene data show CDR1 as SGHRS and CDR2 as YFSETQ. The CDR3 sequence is CASSLFSGQGDSPLHF. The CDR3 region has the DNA TGCGCCAGCAGCTTGTTTTCAGGACAGGGGGATTCACCCCTCCACTTT. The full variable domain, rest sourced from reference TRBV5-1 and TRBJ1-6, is KAGVTQTPRYLIKTRGQQVTLSCSPISGHRSVSWYQQTPGQGLQFLFEYFSETQRNKGNFPGRFSGRQFSNSRSEMNVSTLELGDSALYLCASSLFSGQGDSPLHFGNGTRLTVT.

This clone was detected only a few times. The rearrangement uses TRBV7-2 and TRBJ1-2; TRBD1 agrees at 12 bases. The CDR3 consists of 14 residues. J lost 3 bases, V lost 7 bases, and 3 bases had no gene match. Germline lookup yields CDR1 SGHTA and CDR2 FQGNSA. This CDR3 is CASIGTGGDYGYTF. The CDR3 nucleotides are TGTGCCAGCATTGGGACAGGGGGCGACTATGGCTACACCTTC.